Presented here are 20 T cell receptor beta chains from one specimen sequenced in a study of CD8+CD57+ T cells in acquired aplastic anemia. The study profiled TCR beta VDJ and CDR3 using genomic DNA as template. In TCRdb, the reads were re-called with MiXCR into one record per CDR3 protein. The data contain around 190,000 distinct CDR3 sequences, about 44% of them singletons. Those patients picked for sequencing had displayed CD8+CD57+ cell expansion on flow cytometry. The sample taken for sequencing was sorted CD4+, CD8+, or CD8+CD57+ T cells (not recorded which) from PBMCs. The receptors shown here come from a human donor with aplastic anemia.

CDR3 in amino acids: CASSLAAGREQYF. The CDR3 bases are TGCGCCAGCAGCTTGGCGGCAGGACGGGAGCAGTACTTC. The V gene is TRBV5-1, the J gene TRBJ2-7; no clear D gene. Germline CDR1 is SGHRS and CDR2 is YFSETQ. V lost 0 bases, J lost 7 bases, and 11 bases lay in between. CDR3 size: 13 residues.

This chain uses TRBV7-2 with TRBJ1-5, with D possibly being TRBD1 (5 bases). This CDR3 is 13 amino acids long. Germline CDR1 reads SGHTA; CDR2 reads FQGNSA. V shed 5 bases and J shed 7 bases, with 12 bases lying between them. The CDR3 spells CASSPSRAQPQHF. The CDR3 bases are TGTGCCAGCAGCCCTTCCAGGGCACAGCCCCAGCATTTT. The complete variable domain, with remaining parts taken from reference TRBV7-2 and TRBJ1-5, reads GAGVSQSPSNKVTEKGKDVELRCDPISGHTALYWYRQSLGQGLEFLIYFQGNSAPDKSGLPSDRFSAERTGGSVSTLTIQRTQQEDSAVYLCASSPSRAQPQHFGDGTRLSIL.

The chain recombines TRBV6-1 with TRBJ2-7; 11 bases fit TRBD1. V lost 1 base to trimming and J lost 5 bases; unmatched junction nucleotides: 4. This CDR3 comprises 15 residues. Germline-derived CDR1 and CDR2 are MNHNS and SASEGT. CDR3 sequence (DNA): TGTGCCAGCAGTGAAGGGGGACAGGGGGGAGACGAGCAGTACTTC. Protein: CASSEGGQGGDEQYF.

This clonotype was counted at least ten times. This rearrangement joins TRBV6-1 to TRBJ2-7; TRBD2 matches at 8 bases. The CDR3 extends over 14 amino acids. The trim removed 1 base at V and 6 bases at J, leaving 5 bases unmatched. Germline V gene data show CDR1 as MNHNS and CDR2 as SASEGT. As DNA, the CDR3 is TGTGCCAGCAGTGAAGTTGGGACTAGGGGCGAGCAGTACTTC. Its translation is CASSEVGTRGEQYF.

V is TRBV25-1 and J is TRBJ2-3; TRBD2 matches 7 bases. Germline V lookup: CDR1 MGHDK, CDR2 SYGVNS. V was pared by 7 bases and J by 3 bases, with 16 bases of the junction left unmatched. The CDR3 extends over 17 amino acids. The CDR3, as DNA: TGTGCCAGCACAGGGCTCGCGGGAGCCTCCGCTACAGATACGCAGTATTTT. Protein sequence: CASTGLAGASATDTQYF.

Turning to this clonotype: This sequence may be a read error, since a much larger clone differs from it by one base. The chain links TRBV5-1 to TRBJ2-5, with TRBD1 matching 7 bases. Germline lookup yields CDR1 SGHRS and CDR2 YFSETQ. This CDR3 is built from 16 residues. CDR3 in DNA: TGCACCAGCAGCTTGGGAGACAGGGCGGCAGGGGAGACCCAGTACTTC. Its protein is CTSSLGDRAAGETQYF.

This clonotype has more than one count but fewer than ten. A much larger clone differs by one base, so this may be a read error. The chain is built from TRBV19 and TRBJ1-2, with TRBD1 as a possible D gene (5 bases). The germline V gene has CDR1 LNHDA and CDR2 SQIVND (reference sequence). CDR3 length equals 14 residues. The CDR3 DNA reads as TGTGCCTGTAGCTACTCGGGACGTTCCTATGGCTACACCTTC. Residues: CACSYSGRSYGYTF.

J is TRBJ2-7 and V is TRBV29-1, with D perhaps TRBD1 or TRBD2 (6 bases each). V lost 8 bases and J 2 bases, leaving 13 bases between the germline ends. CDR3 length: 12 residues. Looked up from germline, CDR1 is SQVTM and CDR2 is ANQGSEA. This CDR3 is CSLLGGTYEQYF. CDR3 sequence (DNA): TGCAGCTTGTTGGGGGGCACCTACGAGCAGTACTTC.

Many counts were recorded for this clonotype. The rearrangement joins TRBV7-6 to TRBJ2-3, with TRBD2 matching over 7 bases. V lost 0 bases, J lost 6 bases, and 9 bases stayed unmatched. The germline CDR1 and CDR2 sequences are SGHVS and FNYEAQ. This CDR3 comprises 16 residues. The CDR3 loop reads CASSLAWGSGLDTQYF. CDR3 in DNA: TGTGCCAGCAGCTTAGCCTGGGGTAGCGGGTTGGATACGCAGTATTTT.

V gene TRBV20-1 combines with J gene TRBJ1-6, with 9 bases identical to TRBD1. The CDR3 totals 15 residues. Germline values: CDR1 DFQATT, CDR2 SNEGSKA (reference sequence). Trimming removed 3 bases from V and 6 bases from J; junction bases left unmatched: 6. CDR3 loop: CSASWSTGGNSPLHF. The CDR3 nucleotides read TGCAGTGCTAGTTGGTCGACAGGGGGTAATTCACCCCTCCACTTT.

The chain recombines TRBV10-2 with TRBJ1-6; 8 positions match TRBD1. The ends lost 1 base at V and 6 bases at J; junction bases unmatched: 8. This CDR3 comprises 17 residues. Looked up from germline, CDR1 is WSHSY and CDR2 is SAAADI. The CDR3 nucleotides read TGCGCCAGCAGTGAGTGGGCGGGACAGGCCGGTAATTCACCCCTCCACTTT. Translation: CASSEWAGQAGNSPLHF.

This clonotype was recorded many times. The chain links TRBV6-5 to TRBJ1-2, with D tentatively TRBD1 (5 bases). CDR1 MNHEY and CDR2 SVGAGI come from the germline V gene. The length of the CDR3 is 14 residues. The germline V and J ends were trimmed by 0 bases and 6 bases, with 11 bases remaining between them. Written as DNA, the CDR3 is TGTGCCAGCAGTTACTCGGGGCTGGGGGATGGCTACACCTTC. This sequence encodes CASSYSGLGDGYTF.

V gene TRBV12-3 or TRBV12-4 combines with J gene TRBJ2-7; perhaps TRBD1 as D (5 bases). This CDR3 has 13 amino acids. The V gene lost 6 bases and the J gene lost 4 bases, with 13 bases spanning the gap. CDR3 nucleotides: TGTGCCAGCAGGCCGGACATCTGGTACGAGCAGTACTTC. Translation: CASRPDIWYEQYF.

This clonotype was detected many times. V is TRBV24-1 and J is TRBJ2-2; 11 positions match TRBD2. CDR1 KGHDR and CDR2 SFDVKD come from the germline V gene. Trimming cost V 3 bases and J 3 bases; bases outside gene matches: 11. CDR3 size: 19 residues. The CDR3: CATSDVVSGGAWDTGELFF. As DNA, the CDR3 is TGTGCCACCAGTGATGTTGTTAGCGGGGGGGCCTGGGACACCGGGGAGCTGTTTTTT.

In this sample, this clonotype turned up many times. This chain joins TRBV5-1 and TRBJ2-7; 7 nucleotides line up with TRBD1. Germline CDR1 and CDR2: SGHRS and YFSETQ. Losses at the gene ends were 0 bases for V and 6 bases for J; bases not matched to a gene: 6. CDR3 length: 14 residues. The CDR3 DNA follows: TGCGCCAGCAGCTTGGGACAGGGCGGTGGCGAGCAGTACTTC. Protein: CASSLGQGGGEQYF.

Points on this clonotype: A clone one base away is much larger, so this may be a read error. The rearrangement joins TRBV12-3 or TRBV12-4 to TRBJ2-2, with a weak D call TRBD2 (6 bases). The CDR3 sequence is 15 residues long. Trimming cost V 8 bases and J 7 bases, with 20 bases left between them. The CDR3 nucleotides are TGTGCCAGCGGTCCCCAGACTAGTGGGAACGGGGAGCTGTTTTTT. Residues: CASGPQTSGNGELFF.

This clonotype was found a few times. This chain connects TRBV24-1 to TRBJ1-2; D is possibly TRBD1 (6 bases). Germline V gene lookup returns CDR1 KGHDR and CDR2 SFDVKD. V gave up 5 bases and J gave up 0 bases, with 12 bases separating them. The CDR3 contains 15 residues. CDR3 in DNA: TGTGCCACCAGTGGACAGGAGGGGGCTAACTATGGCTACACCTTC. It is translated as CATSGQEGANYGYTF.

This clonotype has more than one count but fewer than ten. This rearrangement joins TRBV6-2 or TRBV6-3 to TRBJ1-5, with D perhaps TRBD1 (5 bases). The CDR3 contains 16 residues. Trimming left V 7 bases short and J 2 bases short, with 18 bases between. CDR1 and CDR2 (germline): MNHEY, SVGEGT. The CDR3: CASTLTSTDGNQPQHF. DNA of the CDR3: TGTGCCAGCACCCTAACGTCGACAGACGGCAATCAGCCCCAGCATTTT.

The rearrangement joins TRBV7-1 to TRBJ2-7, with TRBD1 identical over 8 bases. TRBV7-1 is designated an ORF whose function remains uncertain. The CDR3 is made up of 16 amino acids. J gave up 3 bases and V 2 bases, and 9 bases lay outside the gene matches. CDR3 bases: TGTGCCAGCAGCTCAAAACAGGGGGTCTTCGACTACGAGCAGTACTTC. Its protein is CASSSKQGVFDYEQYF.

This clonotype was detected many times. Germline and junction disagree at one end, which may indicate a read error. The rearrangement uses TRBV20-1 and TRBJ2-3, with TRBD2 matching over 8 bases. CDR3 length equals 15 residues. Germline CDR1 and CDR2: DFQATT and SNEGSKA (reference sequence). In DNA form, the CDR3 reads TGCAGTGCACCGACTAGCGCCAGGGGCACGGATACGCAGTATTTT. Translated, it gives CSAPTSARGTDTQYF.